This T cell receptor beta chain was captured in a study of blood T cells in healthy people across ages. Using a J-beta primer mix together with a sample-barcoded 5' primer, a second PCR was run for roughly 6 to 12 cycles. From the 5' RACE reads, TCRdb called clonotypes with MiXCR, one entry per CDR3 protein. The sample holds about a million distinct CDR3 sequences; around two fifths are singletons and the top ten take about 12%. The V gene's germline CDR1 is MNHEY and CDR2 SVGEGT. With V trimmed by 6 bases and J by 3 bases, 4 bases remained unmatched. The CDR3 length is 13 residues. This clonotype showed up many times. The antigen remains undetermined. RNA extraction gave at least 5 micrograms of total RNA per sample. Study-level results: Correlation between TCR beta diversity and naive T cell percentage was strong. Across the age range, TCR beta diversity per million T cells fell in a roughly linear way.

The chain couples TRBV6-2 or TRBV6-3 to TRBJ1-2, with 7 positions matching TRBD1. The source of this sequence is a man younger than 35 in good health. Sequenced: blood. For the CDR3, the DNA is TGTGCCAGCAGCCGACAGGGAGACTATGGCTACACCTTC. This encodes CASSRQGDYGYTF.